These 29 T cell receptor beta chains originate from one sample sequenced in a study of blood T cells in healthy people across ages. The use of a sample-barcoded 5' primer and a J-beta primer mix characterized a second PCR of roughly 6 to 11 cycles. TCRdb reprocessed the 5' RACE reads via MiXCR and lists one record per CDR3 protein. Of 1.5 million to 2 million distinct CDR3 sequences listed, 25% to 30% were seen once; the top ten hold 7.7%. The sequencing sample was made of blood. Receptors were obtained from a woman aged 25 to 39 in good health.

The genes are TRBV30 and TRBJ1-2; D is unclear. CDR3 length: 13 amino acids. From germline, CDR1 is GTSNPN and CDR2 SVGIG (reference sequence). Trimming removed 1 base at V and 7 bases at J, with 13 bases between. CDR3 sequence: CAWSGVGWGGYTF. CDR3 sequence (DNA): TGTGCCTGGAGTGGGGTTGGTTGGGGTGGCTACACCTTC.

This clonotype was picked up a small number of times. Given a much more abundant clone one base away, this may be a read error. This chain links TRBV21-1 with TRBJ2-4; TRBD2, the table's D call, lacks a check against the DNA. The J call may be wrong; the DNA end is better matched by TRBJ2-7. TRBV21-1 is annotated as a pseudogene. This CDR3 is built from 17 residues. DNA for the CDR3: TGTGCCAGCAGCAAAGATAGGGCGGGGGGCCTCCCCTACGAGCAGTACTTC. It codes for CASSKDRAGGLPYEQYF.

This clonotype was observed many times. The DNA for the CDR3 is TGCAGTGCTATCTCGAGCGGGGGGATGTACCAAGAGACCCAGTACTTC. Its translation is CSAISSGGMYQETQYF. The genes are TRBV20-1 and TRBJ2-5, with 9 bases lining up with TRBD2. CDR3 length: 16 residues. V lost 4 bases and J lost 0; bases outside the gene matches: 9. Germline lookup yields CDR1 DFQATT and CDR2 SNEGSKA (reference sequence).

With respect to this clonotype: This may come from a read error, since a much larger clone is one base off. The chain employs TRBV5-4 and TRBJ1-2; D is possibly TRBD1 (6 bases). This CDR3 has 16 residues. V was clipped by 5 bases and J by 4 bases, with 21 bases between them. Germline V CDR1 and CDR2: SGHNT, YYREEE (reference sequence). CDR3 in DNA: TGTGCCAGCAGGGACCGGACAGCCGACCTTGCCTATGGCTACACCTTC. Translating gives CASRDRTADLAYGYTF.

This clonotype came up a few times. The chain is built from TRBV19 and TRBJ2-7, with a tentative D call TRBD2 (6 bases). CDR3 size: 15 residues. V shed 10 bases and J shed 4 bases, with 23 bases lying between them. In germline, CDR1 is LNHDA, CDR2 SQIVND (reference sequence). The DNA for the CDR3 is TGTGCCAATACACCGGGACTGTACCCCGATTACGAGCAGTACTTC. It encodes CANTPGLYPDYEQYF.

This clonotype has more than one count but fewer than ten. The chain joins TRBV15 to TRBJ2-3; no clear D. This CDR3 region has 13 residues. The V end lost 2 bases, the J end lost 9 bases, and 12 bases lay between the germline ends. Germline-derived CDR1 and CDR2 are LNHNV and YYDKDF (reference sequence). CDR3 DNA: TGTGCCACCAGCAGAAACGCCCTTGACACGCAGTATTTT. This translates into CATSRNALDTQYF.

This chain uses TRBV5-5 with TRBJ2-5; tentatively, D is TRBD1 (6 bases). The CDR3 contains 16 residues. The germline CDR1 and CDR2 sequences are SGHKS and YYEKEE (reference sequence). V lost 4 bases to trimming and J lost 2 bases, with 18 bases between them. CDR3 residues: CASSTYGTLQQETQYF. The DNA for the CDR3 is TGTGCCAGCAGCACGTACGGGACACTACAGCAAGAGACCCAGTACTTC.

Remarks on this clonotype: One junction end disagrees with the germline gene, perhaps due to a read error. The J gene is TRBJ2-3, the V gene TRBV10-1, with 9 bases aligning to TRBD2. Germline V lookup: CDR1 WNHNN, CDR2 SYGVQD (reference sequence). CDR3 length: 15 amino acids. CDR3 sequence: CASSVSGGRGDAQYF. CDR3 nucleotides: TGCGCCAGCAGTGTTAGCGGGGGACGCGGAGATGCGCAGTATTTT.

This clonotype was observed a handful of times. V and J are TRBV5-6 and TRBJ1-1; no clear D gene. Germline values: CDR1 SGHDT, CDR2 YYEEEE. The CDR3 extends over 15 amino acids. Trimming pared 0 bases from V and 2 bases from J, leaving 11 bases between. In DNA form, the CDR3 reads TGTGCCAGCAGCTTGGCAATGCGGGAAAACACTGAAGCTTTCTTT. Translated: CASSLAMRENTEAFF.

On this clonotype itself: A read error is possible here, since a much larger clone lies one base away. The chain carries TRBV24-1 and TRBJ2-5; D is undetermined. The CDR3 runs 11 residues. Germline assignment: CDR1 KGHDR and CDR2 SFDVKD. CDR3 nucleotides: TGTGCCACCGGTGAGGCAGAGACCCAGTACTTC. Encoded protein: CATGEAETQYF.

This clonotype has ten or more counts. This chain connects TRBV28 to TRBJ2-7; possibly TRBD1 or TRBD2 for D (5 bases each). The V end lost 5 bases, the J end lost 6 bases, and 17 bases lay between the germline ends. The germline CDR1 and CDR2 sequences are MDHEN and SYDVKM. This CDR3 spans 14 amino acids. The CDR3 sequence is CASSMGVLPSEQYF. In nucleotides, the CDR3 is TGTGCCAGCAGTATGGGGGTGCTCCCCTCCGAGCAGTACTTC. Based on the CDR3 plus reference TRBV28 and TRBJ2-7, the full variable domain is DVKVTQSSRYLVKRTGEKVFLECVQDMDHENMFWYRQDPGLGLRLIYFSYDVKMKEKGDIPEGYSVSREKKERFSLILESASTNQTSMYLCASSMGVLPSEQYFGPGTRLTVT.

J is TRBJ1-2 and V is TRBV5-1; D is undetermined. The length of the CDR3 is 12 residues. Per the germline V gene, CDR1 is SGHRS and CDR2 is YFSETQ. The germline V and J ends were trimmed by 3 bases and 7 bases, with 10 bases remaining between them. In DNA, the CDR3 is TGCGCCAGCAGCTGGGAGAGTGGTGGCTACACCTTC. This codes for CASSWESGGYTF.

The chain is built from TRBV30 and TRBJ1-5; D is unresolved. Per germline, CDR1 GTSNPN and CDR2 SVGIG (reference sequence). The V end lost 4 bases, the J end lost 1 base, and 14 bases lay between the germline ends. This CDR3 has 15 amino acids. The CDR3 DNA sequence: TGTGCCTGGATGGATGGGCAGATCAGCAATCAGCCCCAGCATTTT. Translated, it gives CAWMDGQISNQPQHF.

On this clonotype itself: An end of the junction differs from the germline gene, which may be a read error. This chain connects TRBV29-1 to TRBJ2-1; unclear D gene. This CDR3 is 10 amino acids long. The germline gives CDR1 SQVTM, CDR2 ANQGSEA. This CDR3 is CNVEDNEQFF. CDR3 bases: TGCAACGTTGAAGATAATGAGCAGTTCTTC.

This clonotype was seen more than once but under ten times. CDR3 in DNA: TGTGCCAGTACCTACGGCCCCACAGATACGCAGTATTTT. This translates into CASTYGPTDTQYF. This chain joins TRBV12-3 or TRBV12-4 and TRBJ2-3; no clear D gene. Trimming shortened V by 9 bases and J by 2 bases, and 12 bases separated the two germline ends. The length of the CDR3 is 13 residues.

This clonotype is a singleton in its sample. This rearrangement joins TRBV28 to TRBJ1-5; D not resolved. The ends were cut back, 10 bases at V and 1 base at J, with 8 bases in the middle. This CDR3 contains 12 residues. Germline V gene lookup returns CDR1 MDHEN and CDR2 SYDVKM. CDR3 region: CATVRSNQPQHF. DNA for the CDR3: TGTGCCACCGTTAGGAGCAATCAGCCCCAGCATTTT.

As for this clonotype: At one boundary the junction diverges from the germline segment, which might be a read error. V usage is TRBV9 and J usage is TRBJ2-7, with TRBD2 as a possible D gene (6 bases). The CDR3 consists of 13 residues. Germline V CDR1 and CDR2: SGDLS, YYNGEE. Here the CDR3 reads CASSSAGRYKQYF. DNA for the CDR3: TGTGCCAGCAGCTCAGCGGGTCGCTACAAGCAGTACTTC.

Many counts were recorded for this clonotype. The V call is TRBV6-2 or TRBV6-3, the J call TRBJ2-7; possible D gene TRBD1, 6 bases. CDR3 length: 15 residues. CDR1 and CDR2 (germline): MNHEY, SVGEGT. V was cut by 6 bases and J by 3 bases, with 18 bases left in between. This CDR3 reads CASSSPGQLYYEQYF. The CDR3 DNA follows: TGTGCCAGCAGCTCGCCCGGACAGCTTTACTACGAGCAGTACTTC.

This chain joins TRBV5-1 and TRBJ2-7; D may be TRBD1 (6 bases). The germline V gene encodes CDR1 SGHRS and CDR2 YFSETQ. The CDR3 loop spans 18 amino acids. Trimming removed 4 bases at V and 3 bases at J, with 26 bases between. The CDR3 region has the DNA TGCGCCAGCAGCGTAAAATTGAGAGCTGGGGGCGGAGACTACGAGCAGTACTTC. This translates into CASSVKLRAGGGDYEQYF.

This clonotype turned up a few times. The chain employs TRBV7-9 and TRBJ2-1; the D is unclear. Germline CDR1 reads SEHNR; CDR2 reads FQNEAQ (reference sequence). Trimming pared 5 bases from V and 5 bases from J, leaving 16 bases between. This CDR3 is built from 15 residues. CDR3 loop: CASSGQGGNHNEQFF. The DNA for the CDR3 is TGTGCCAGCAGCGGCCAAGGTGGGAATCACAATGAGCAGTTCTTC.

The sample holds many counts of this clonotype. The genes are TRBV7-9 and TRBJ2-7; weak D call: TRBD2 (5 bases). Germline CDR1 reads SEHNR; CDR2 reads FQNEAQ (reference sequence). Deletions cut 5 bases from V and 2 bases from J, with 16 bases between. CDR3 length: 15 amino acids. CDR3 protein: CASSPNAGPTYEQYF. The CDR3 bases are TGTGCCAGCAGCCCTAACGCGGGCCCCACCTACGAGCAGTACTTC. Supplemented by reference TRBV7-9 and TRBJ2-7, the full variable domain reads DTGVSQNPRHKITKRGQNVTFRCDPISEHNRLYWYRQTLGQGPEFLTYFQNEAQLEKSRLLSDRFSAERPKGSFSTLEIQRTEQGDSAMYLCASSPNAGPTYEQYFGPGTRLTVT.

The V call is TRBV20-1, the J call TRBJ2-2; a weak D match, TRBD2 (6 bases). The CDR3 is made up of 15 amino acids. CDR1 and CDR2 from the germline V gene are DFQATT and SNEGSKA (reference sequence). Trimming removed 6 bases from V and 0 bases from J, with 14 bases in between. In DNA form, the CDR3 reads TGCAGTGCAAAGGGGCGGGGACCGAACACCGGGGAGCTGTTTTTT. Residues: CSAKGRGPNTGELFF.

A few counts support this clonotype. The V call is TRBV5-1, the J call TRBJ2-6; the D is unclear. CDR1 is SGHRS and CDR2 is YFSETQ in the germline V gene. V lost 0 bases and J lost 0, with 10 bases in between. The CDR3 totals 17 residues. Written as DNA, the CDR3 is TGCGCCAGCAGCTTGGAGGTCGGACCCTCTGGGGCCAACGTCCTGACTTTC. Translated, it gives CASSLEVGPSGANVLTF. Together with reference TRBV5-1 and TRBJ2-6, the CDR3 gives the full variable domain: KAGVTQTPRYLIKTRGQQVTLSCSPISGHRSVSWYQQTPGQGLQFLFEYFSETQRNKGNFPGRFSGRQFSNSRSEMNVSTLELGDSALYLCASSLEVGPSGANVLTFGAGSRLTVL.

This clonotype was seen many times. V is TRBV20-1 and J is TRBJ1-2; D unclear. The V gene lost 4 bases and the J gene lost 4 bases, with 10 bases spanning the gap. CDR3 length: 12 amino acids. Germline values: CDR1 DFQATT, CDR2 SNEGSKA (reference sequence). The CDR3 region has the DNA TGCAGTGCTACCCCGGGTAGCTATGGCTACACCTTC. Residues: CSATPGSYGYTF.

CDR3 protein: CASSAVGIETQYF. The CDR3 nucleotides are TGTGCCAGCAGTGCTGTGGGGATAGAGACCCAGTACTTC. The rearrangement joins TRBV2 to TRBJ2-5; D unresolved. Deletions cut 4 bases from V and 4 bases from J, with 10 bases between. CDR3 length: 13 amino acids. Germline V gene lookup returns CDR1 SNHLY and CDR2 FYNNEI.

J is TRBJ1-5 and V is TRBV6-1; 10 nucleotides align to TRBD1. The germline V gene has CDR1 MNHNS and CDR2 SASEGT. The CDR3 extends over 19 amino acids. The V segment lost 5 bases and the J segment 6 bases; nucleotides outside the gene matches: 19. For the CDR3, the DNA is TGTGCCAGCAGTAGGACACTCGGGCCGGGACAGGGGTCGGGTCAGCCCCAGCATTTT. It specifies CASSRTLGPGQGSGQPQHF.

The chain has TRBV7-3 and TRBJ2-3; weak D call: TRBD2 (5 bases). The CDR3 sequence is 16 residues long. The germline V and J ends were trimmed by 2 bases and 0 bases, with 12 bases remaining between them. The germline gives CDR1 SGHTA, CDR2 FQGTGA. CDR3 region: CASSLSSQPSTDTQYF. The CDR3 nucleotides read TGTGCCAGCAGCTTATCTAGCCAACCTAGCACAGATACGCAGTATTTT.

The chain links TRBV4-1 to TRBJ1-1; 7 positions agree with TRBD1. J gave up 4 bases and V 6 bases, and 11 bases lay outside the gene matches. The germline CDR1 and CDR2 sequences are MGHRA and YSYEKL. The CDR3 has 15 amino acids. CDR3 coding DNA: TGCGCCAGCAGACCAGGGGGGGGAGGAAGCACTGAAGCTTTCTTT. Protein product: CASRPGGGGSTEAFF.

As concerns this clonotype: A much larger clone differs by one base, so this may be a read error. This rearrangement joins TRBV28 to TRBJ2-1; TRBD1 matches at 7 bases. The V segment lost 4 bases and the J segment 13 bases; nucleotides outside the gene matches: 10. Germline CDR1 reads MDHEN; CDR2 reads SYDVKM. The CDR3 contains 13 residues. The CDR3 DNA reads TGTGCCAGCAGTTCCTCGACAGGGATGACCCAGTTCTTC. Its translation is CASSSSTGMTQFF.